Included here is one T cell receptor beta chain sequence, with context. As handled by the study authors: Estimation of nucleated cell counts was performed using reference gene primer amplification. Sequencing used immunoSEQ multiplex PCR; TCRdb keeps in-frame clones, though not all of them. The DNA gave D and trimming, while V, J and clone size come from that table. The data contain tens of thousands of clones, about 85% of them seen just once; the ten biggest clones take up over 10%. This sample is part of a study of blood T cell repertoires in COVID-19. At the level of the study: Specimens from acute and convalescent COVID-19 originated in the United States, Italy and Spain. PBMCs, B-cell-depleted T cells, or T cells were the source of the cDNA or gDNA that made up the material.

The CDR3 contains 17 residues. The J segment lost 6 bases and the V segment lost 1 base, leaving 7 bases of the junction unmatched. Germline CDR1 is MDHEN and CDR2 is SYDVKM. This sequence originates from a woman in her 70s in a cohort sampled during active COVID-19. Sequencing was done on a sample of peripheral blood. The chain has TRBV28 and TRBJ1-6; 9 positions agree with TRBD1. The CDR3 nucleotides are TGTGCCAGCAGTTTATTTGGGGGACAGGGCCTTAATTCACCCCTCCACTTT. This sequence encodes CASSLFGGQGLNSPLHF.